This is a list of T cell receptor beta chains from one sample in a study of technical replicates of blood from a few donors. Sequencing was performed with immunoSEQ multiplex PCR; in TCRdb, only in-frame clones are kept and a portion is missing. The repertoire holds about 78,000 clones, with 95% as singletons. Input material: T cells isolated from PBMCs. Every receptor here comes from a human donor in good health. The CDR3 runs from the conserved cysteine through the conserved F or W. The D gene is left open where the match is weak. A clone size is listed for some rows: how often the clone was seen (once, few, many), or a class if it is expanded.

V gene	J gene	clone size	D gene	CDR3 DNA	CDR3 protein
TRBV6-6	TRBJ2-1	NA	NA	TGTGCCAGCAGCTACAAGGAGCTCCACAATGAGCAGTTCTTC	CASSYKELHNEQFF
TRBV18	TRBJ2-5	NA	NA	TGTGCCAGCTGTGTGGAGTACCAAGAGACCCAGTACTTC	CASCVEYQETQYF
TRBV7-2	TRBJ2-4	once	NA	TGTGCCAGCAGCTTAGTTTCAGTTCAAAACATTCAGTACTTC	CASSLVSVQNIQYF
TRBV28	TRBJ2-1	once	TRBD2	TGTGCCAGCAGTATTGAAGTTCGGGCTAGCGGGGGAACTAACAATGAGCAGTTCTTC	CASSIEVRASGGTNNEQFF
TRBV9	TRBJ2-3	NA	NA	TGTGCCAGCAGCGCCTTCGAACAAGCAGATACGCAGTATTTT	CASSAFEQADTQYF
TRBV4-1	TRBJ1-1	NA	TRBD1	TGCGCCAGCAGCCAAGGGAATACAGGGGACACTGAAGCTTTCTTT	CASSQGNTGDTEAFF
TRBV7-9	TRBJ2-5	NA	NA	TGTGCCAGCAGCTTTAATCAGGATCAAGAGACCCAGTACTTC	CASSFNQDQETQYF
TRBV7-3	TRBJ1-3	NA	TRBD1	TGTGCCAGCAACCTAGCTAAGGGACAGGTGAGGGACACCATATATTTT	CASNLAKGQVRDTIYF
TRBV19	TRBJ2-7	NA	NA	TGTGCCAGTAGTATGACAGGGTCCGCCGGGGGTCTGATCGACGAGCAGTACTTC	CASSMTGSAGGLIDEQYF
TRBV19	TRBJ2-1	NA	TRBD1	TGTGCCAGTAGTCTCCCCCGGGACAGTAGCGTCAATGAGCAGTTCTTC	CASSLPRDSSVNEQFF
TRBV14	TRBJ1-3	NA	NA	TGTGCCAGCAGCCAAGATTGGAGGATGCCTGGAAACACCATATATTTT	CASSQDWRMPGNTIYF
TRBV11-3	TRBJ2-1	NA	TRBD1	TGTGCCAGCAGCCCCGGGACAGGGTTCTTTGGTGAGCAGTTCTTC	CASSPGTGFFGEQFF
TRBV5-4	TRBJ2-7	NA	NA	TGTGCCAGCAGCTCCGGGGACGAGCAGTACTTC	CASSSGDEQYF
TRBV6-1	TRBJ1-2	NA	NA	TGTGCCAGCAGTGAAGCTATAGGAGTCTATGGCTACACCTTC	CASSEAIGVYGYTF
TRBV27	TRBJ2-5	NA	TRBD1	TGTGCCAGCAGTCCGGACAGGGGGCGCGGCCAAGAGACCCAGTACTTC	CASSPDRGRGQETQYF
TRBV27	TRBJ2-7	NA	TRBD1	TGTGCCAGCAGTGGCCGGGACAGGTTGCTAGTGCAGTACTTC	CASSGRDRLLVQYF
TRBV27	TRBJ2-7	once	TRBD2	TGTGCCAGCAGACTAGCGGGGGGTCTCGAGCAGTACTTC	CASRLAGGLEQYF
TRBV5-1	TRBJ2-7	NA	TRBD1	TGCGCCAGCAGCGGCGGGACAGGGGCCTCCGAGCAGTACTTC	CASSGGTGASEQYF